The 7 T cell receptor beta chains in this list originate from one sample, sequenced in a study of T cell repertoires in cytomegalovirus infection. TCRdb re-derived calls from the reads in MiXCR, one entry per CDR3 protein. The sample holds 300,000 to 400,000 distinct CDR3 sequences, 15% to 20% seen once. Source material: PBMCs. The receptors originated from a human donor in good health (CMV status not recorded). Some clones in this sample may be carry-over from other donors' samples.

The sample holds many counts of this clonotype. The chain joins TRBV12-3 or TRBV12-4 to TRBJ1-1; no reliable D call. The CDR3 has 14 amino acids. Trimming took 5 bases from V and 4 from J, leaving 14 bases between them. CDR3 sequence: CASSQTILGTEAFF. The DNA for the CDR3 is TGTGCCAGCAGTCAGACAATTTTAGGCACTGAAGCTTTCTTT.

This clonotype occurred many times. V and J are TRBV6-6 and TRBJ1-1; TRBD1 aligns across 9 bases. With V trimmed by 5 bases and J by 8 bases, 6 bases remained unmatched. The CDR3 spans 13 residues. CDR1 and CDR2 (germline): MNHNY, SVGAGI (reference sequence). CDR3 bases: TGTGCCAGCAGTGCTTGGACAGGGGCCGAAGCTTTCTTT. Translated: CASSAWTGAEAFF.

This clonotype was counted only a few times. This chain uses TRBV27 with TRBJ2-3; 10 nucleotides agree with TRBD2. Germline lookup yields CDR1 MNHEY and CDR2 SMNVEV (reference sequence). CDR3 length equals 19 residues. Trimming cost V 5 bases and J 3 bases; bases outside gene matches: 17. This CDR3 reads CASSLRSPLAGEVTDTQYF. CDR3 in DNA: TGTGCCAGCAGTCTCCGGTCCCCCCTAGCGGGAGAGGTTACAGATACGCAGTATTTT.

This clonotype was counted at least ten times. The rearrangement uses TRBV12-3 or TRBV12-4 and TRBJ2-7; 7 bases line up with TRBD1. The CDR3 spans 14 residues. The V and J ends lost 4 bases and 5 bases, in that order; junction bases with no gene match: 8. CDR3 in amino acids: CASSSTGASDEQYF. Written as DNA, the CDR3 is TGTGCCAGCAGTTCTACAGGGGCCTCGGACGAGCAGTACTTC.

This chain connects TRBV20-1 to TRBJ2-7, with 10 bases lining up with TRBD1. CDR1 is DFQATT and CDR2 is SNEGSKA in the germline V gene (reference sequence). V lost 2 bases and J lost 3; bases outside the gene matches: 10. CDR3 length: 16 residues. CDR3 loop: CSARPPGTGAYYEQYF. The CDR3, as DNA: TGCAGTGCTAGACCCCCTGGGACAGGGGCATACTACGAGCAGTACTTC.

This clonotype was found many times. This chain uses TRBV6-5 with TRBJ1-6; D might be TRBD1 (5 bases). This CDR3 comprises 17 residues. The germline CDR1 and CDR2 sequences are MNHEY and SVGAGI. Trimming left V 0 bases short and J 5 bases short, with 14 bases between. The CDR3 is CASSYSLEGPNNSPLHF. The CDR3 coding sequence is TGTGCCAGCAGTTACTCTCTCGAGGGACCGAATAATTCACCCCTCCACTTT.

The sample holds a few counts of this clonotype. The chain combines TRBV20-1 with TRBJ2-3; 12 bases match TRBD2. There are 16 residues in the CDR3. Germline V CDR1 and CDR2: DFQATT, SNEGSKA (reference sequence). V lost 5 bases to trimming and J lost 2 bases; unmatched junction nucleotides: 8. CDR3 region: CSAPPGLAGLTDTQYF. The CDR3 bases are TGCAGTGCTCCGCCGGGACTAGCGGGCCTCACAGATACGCAGTATTTT.